This record concerns one T cell receptor (beta chain) sequence. The data originate from a study of blood T cell repertoires in COVID-19. About the study: There were acute and convalescent COVID-19 samples, and they came from the United States, Italy and Spain. T cells, B-cell-depleted T cells, or PBMCs supplied cDNA or gDNA.

Looked up from germline, CDR1 is SNHLY and CDR2 is FYNNEI. J was trimmed by 4 bases and V by 5 bases; bases with no gene match: 6. CDR3 size: 14 residues. Original processing notes: For nucleated cells, counts were estimated from reference gene primer amplification. Assay: immunoSEQ multiplex PCR; the TCRdb copy retains only in-frame clones and omits some. The DNA gave D and trimming, while V, J and clone size come from that table. Of some 15,000 clones in the sample, approximately 89% were seen once. The V and J genes are TRBV2 and TRBJ1-2, with 8 bases aligning to TRBD1. This TCR came from a man aged 55-75 years with active COVID-19. Sequencing was carried out using peripheral blood. DNA for the CDR3: TGTGCCAGCAGTTTGGACAGGGCCAGCTATGGCTACACCTTC. It codes for CASSLDRASYGYTF.